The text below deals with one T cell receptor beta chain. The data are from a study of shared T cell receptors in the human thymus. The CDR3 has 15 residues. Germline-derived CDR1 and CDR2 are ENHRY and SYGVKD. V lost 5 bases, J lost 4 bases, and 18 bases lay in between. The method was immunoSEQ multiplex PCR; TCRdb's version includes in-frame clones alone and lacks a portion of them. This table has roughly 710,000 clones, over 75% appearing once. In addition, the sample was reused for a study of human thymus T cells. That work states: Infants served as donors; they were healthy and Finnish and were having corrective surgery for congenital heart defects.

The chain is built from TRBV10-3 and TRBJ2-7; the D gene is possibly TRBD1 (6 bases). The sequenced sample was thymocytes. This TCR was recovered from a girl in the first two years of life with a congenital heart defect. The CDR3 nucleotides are TGTGCCATCAGTACTACTCCGGGACACCGGTACGAGCAGTACTTC. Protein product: CAISTTPGHRYEQYF.